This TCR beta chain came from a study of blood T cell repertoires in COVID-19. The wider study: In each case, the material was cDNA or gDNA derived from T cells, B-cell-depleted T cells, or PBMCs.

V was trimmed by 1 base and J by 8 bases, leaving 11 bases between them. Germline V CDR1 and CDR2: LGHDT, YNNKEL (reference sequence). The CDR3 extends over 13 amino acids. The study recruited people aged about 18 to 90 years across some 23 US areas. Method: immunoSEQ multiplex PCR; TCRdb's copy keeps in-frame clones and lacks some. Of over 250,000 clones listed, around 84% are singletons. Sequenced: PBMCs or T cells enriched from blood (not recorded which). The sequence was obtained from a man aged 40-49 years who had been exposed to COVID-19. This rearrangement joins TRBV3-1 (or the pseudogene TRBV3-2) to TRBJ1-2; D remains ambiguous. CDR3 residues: CASSQGREDGYTF. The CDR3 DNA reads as TGTGCCAGCAGCCAAGGGAGGGAGGACGGCTACACCTTC.